This T cell receptor (beta chain) was sequenced for a study of blood T cell repertoires in COVID-19 (dated by TCRdb to 2018 to 2020). Study-wide context: The collaborator samples originated in the United States, Italy and Spain and spanned the acute and convalescent phases of COVID-19. The prospective study material was composed of cDNA or gDNA derived from T cells, B-cell-depleted T cells, or PBMCs. Deeply sampled blood TCRbeta repertoires from subjects exposed to, actively infected with, or recovered from COVID-19 were included in the dataset. The repertoires were released in a freely available public database meant as a resource for research on the immune response to SARS-CoV-2. Samples were obtained from the ongoing ImmuneRACE study (first 160 participants) and from some 1,200 subjects provided by 6 global collaborators. Nearly every sample came with metadata listing a de-identified subject ID, COVID-19 status, age in years and sex. HLA class I and class II types, where available, came from metadata supplied by the sample provider rather than from assay-based typing.

In the prospective study, participants were roughly 18 to 95 years old, resided in fewer than 25 geographic areas of the United States, and were enrolled through a virtual design. In the prospective study, participants were assigned to cohorts based on the clinical history participants reported in a screening survey and a study questionnaire. In the prospective study, mobile phlebotomists collected whole blood, serum and a nasopharyngeal or oropharyngeal swab from each participant. Prospective study participants could optionally give additional blood draws and questionnaires over a roughly two-month period. Before DNA extraction, blood samples from the prospective study were shipped at room temperature or frozen. The immunoSEQ Assay, a bias-controlled multiplex PCR, was used to amplify TCRbeta CDR3 regions from genomic DNA. Regarding the original processing steps: Within the assay, amplification of reference gene primers was used to estimate how many nucleated cells each sample contained. Sequence reads were collapsed and filtered to measure the absolute abundance of every unique TCRbeta CDR3 rearrangement. For each sample, productive Simpson clonality was calculated as the square root of Simpson's diversity index across productive rearrangements. This immuneACCESS table, as held by TCRdb, lists in-frame sequences with V and J called but not all clones. Of the missing ones, under half trace to an unresolved V gene in checked studies; the others have no known cause. V, J and clone size are taken as reported in that table, and D and trimming were inferred from the DNA itself. For this sample the table gives under 350,000 clones, of which 65% to 90% were detected only once. Together, the top ten hold approximately 4.4% of the sample.

About this clone: Its recognized antigen is unknown. The record has no base qualities; no much larger clone is one base away.

The CDR3 covers 17 residues, taking in both the cysteine and the phenylalanine. Kept here is only the CDR3 DNA, which spans 51 bases and is read in frame from base 1. The germline V gene gives CDR1 as SGDLS and CDR2 as YYNGEE. The junction shows trimming of 3 bases on V and 2 bases on J, and the gene matches do not reach 8 bases of it. General findings and caveats noted by the study authors: The amount of clinical and demographic metadata varied by source and participant and was provided uncurated.

In this chain, TRBV9 is recombined with TRBJ2-2, with 9 middle bases fitting TRBD2. This sequence was found in a woman aged 35 to 49 with acute COVID-19. The material sequenced was PBMCs or T cells enriched from blood (not recorded which). The CDR3 protein is CASSATGLAANTGELFF. The nucleotide sequence is TGTGCCAGCAGCGCGACGGGACTAGCCGCCAACACCGGGGAGCTGTTTTTT.